The 25 T cell receptor beta chains in this list originate from one sample, sequenced in a study of cytomegalovirus exposure and HLA in healthy donors. The PCR made use of 60 Vbeta and 13 Jbeta primers. Sequencing used immunoSEQ multiplex PCR; TCRdb keeps in-frame clones, though not all of them. The table shows 77,000 or so clones, with around 75% occurring only once. Input material: PBMCs. These receptor sequences come from a woman aged 40-49 years in good health and CMV-seronegative.

This clone was seen a handful of times. The chain has TRBV19 and TRBJ1-5; D gene uncertain. The CDR3 consists of 14 residues. Deletions cut 4 bases from V and 1 base from J, with 8 bases between. CDR1 is LNHDA, CDR2 SQIVND, per germline (reference sequence). CDR3 bases: TGTGCCAGTAGTAACAGCCTAAGCAATCAGCCCCAGCATTTT. It specifies CASSNSLSNQPQHF.

V gene TRBV28 combines with J gene TRBJ2-7; 7 bases line up with TRBD2. In germline, CDR1 is MDHEN, CDR2 SYDVKM. V trimming: 5 bases; J trimming: 5 bases; junction bases outside the gene matches: 12. The CDR3 is made up of 15 amino acids. DNA of the CDR3: TGTGCCAGCAGTGTAGTGGGCGGGAGTGTCCACGAGCAGTACTTC. Encoded protein: CASSVVGGSVHEQYF.

CDR3 in DNA: TGTGCCAGCAGCCGACTAGCGGATCAAGAGACCCAGTACTTC. It encodes CASSRLADQETQYF. V gene TRBV7-9 combines with J gene TRBJ2-5; 9 bases map to TRBD2. V shed 5 bases, J shed 2 bases, and the junction held 3 bases outside the gene matches. This CDR3 is 14 amino acids long. CDR1 SEHNR and CDR2 FQNEAQ come from the germline V gene (reference sequence).

This chain uses TRBV30 with TRBJ1-2; maybe TRBD1 (6 bases). Germline loops: CDR1 GTSNPN, CDR2 SVGIG (reference sequence). Trimming removed 3 bases at V and 6 bases at J, with 14 bases between. This CDR3 is 13 amino acids long. CDR3 residues: CAWSRDRPHGYTF. CDR3 DNA: TGTGCCTGGAGCCGAGACAGGCCCCATGGCTACACCTTC. The variable domain in full, with the rest retrieved from reference TRBV30 and TRBJ1-2, is SQTIHQWPATLVQPVGSPLSLECTVEGTSNPNLYWYRQAAGRGLQLLFYSVGIGQISSEVPQNLSASRPQDRQFILSSKKLLLSDSGFYLCAWSRDRPHGYTFGSGTRLTVV.

Regarding this clone: One end of the junction is discordant with germline, which a read error may explain. The J gene is TRBJ2-6, the V gene TRBV16; TRBD2 is a possible D gene (6 bases). Germline V gene data show CDR1 as KGHSY and CDR2 as FQNENV. The CDR3 covers 12 residues. The CDR3: CASSAGGNVLTF. The CDR3 coding sequence is TGTGCCAGCAGCGCCGGGGGCAACGTCCTGACTTTC.

The chain's CDR3 is CASSLGSQNTEAFF. CDR3 DNA: TGCGCCAGCAGCTTGGGGAGCCAGAACACTGAAGCTTTCTTT. The genes are TRBV5-1 and TRBJ1-1; D gene uncertain. Germline CDR1 SGHRS, CDR2 YFSETQ. Trimming left V 0 bases short and J 1 base short, with 7 bases between. The CDR3 covers 14 residues.

The chain employs TRBV28 and TRBJ1-5; a possible D gene is TRBD1 (6 bases). CDR1 and CDR2 (germline): MDHEN, SYDVKM. The CDR3 loop spans 17 amino acids. The V end was cut by 4 bases, the J end by 2 bases, with 18 bases between. CDR3 sequence (DNA): TGTGCCAGCAGTTGGGGGACAAGGGTGAGGGGCAATCAGCCCCAGCATTTT. As protein: CASSWGTRVRGNQPQHF. The full variable domain, in which reference TRBV28 and TRBJ1-5 provide the parts outside the CDR3, is DVKVTQSSRYLVKRTGEKVFLECVQDMDHENMFWYRQDPGLGLRLIYFSYDVKMKEKGDIPEGYSVSREKKERFSLILESASTNQTSMYLCASSWGTRVRGNQPQHFGDGTRLSIL.

This sequence joins TRBV29-1 and TRBJ1-1, with D uncertain. V lost 4 bases and J 4 bases, leaving 13 bases between the germline ends. The CDR3 is made up of 13 amino acids. Germline CDR1 SQVTM, CDR2 ANQGSEA. CDR3 amino acids: CSVARLEGTEAFF. In DNA, the CDR3 is TGCAGCGTTGCGCGGCTTGAAGGCACTGAAGCTTTCTTT. The full variable domain, completed using reference TRBV29-1 and TRBJ1-1, is SAVISQKPSRDICQRGTSLTIQCQVDSQVTMMFWYRQQPGQSLTLIATANQGSEATYESGFVIDKFPISRPNLTFSTLTVSNMSPEDSSIYLCSVARLEGTEAFFGQGTRLTVV.

This clone was seen a single time. V is TRBV30 and J is TRBJ1-6, with a weak D call TRBD1 (5 bases). Germline V CDR1 and CDR2: GTSNPN, SVGIG (reference sequence). The CDR3 length is 18 residues. V lost 1 base and J 0 bases, leaving 16 bases between the germline ends. The CDR3 loop reads CAWSGSGGGSSYNSPLHF. CDR3 coding DNA: TGTGCCTGGAGTGGATCCGGGGGAGGGAGCTCCTATAATTCACCCCTCCACTTT.

The chain is built from TRBV18 and TRBJ2-7; 9 bases map to TRBD2. CDR3 length: 15 amino acids. J lost 3 bases, V lost 6 bases, and 9 bases had no gene match. Looked up from germline, CDR1 is KGHSH and CDR2 is LQKENI. The CDR3 DNA reads TGTGCCAGCTCGCCCAGTAGCGGGAGTCTCTACGAGCAGTACTTC. Translation gives CASSPSSGSLYEQYF. The full variable domain, rest sourced from reference TRBV18 and TRBJ2-7, is NAGVMQNPRHLVRRRGQEARLRCSPMKGHSHVYWYRQLPEEGLKFMVYLQKENIIDESGMPKERFSAEFPKEGPSILRIQQVVRGDSAAYFCASSPSSGSLYEQYFGPGTRLTVT.

V and J are TRBV5-1 and TRBJ2-1; TRBD2 might be the D (6 bases). The V and J ends lost 2 bases and 5 bases respectively, with 11 bases between them. Germline loops: CDR1 SGHRS, CDR2 YFSETQ. This CDR3 is 14 amino acids long. CDR3 coding DNA: TGCGCCAGCAGCTTAGCCGGGACTCACAATGAGCAGTTCTTC. It translates to CASSLAGTHNEQFF.

This clone was picked up one time. The V call is TRBV5-6, the J call TRBJ2-2; no clear D gene. Germline assignment: CDR1 SGHDT and CDR2 YYEEEE. The CDR3 is made up of 15 amino acids. V was shortened by 0 bases and J by 0 bases, with 6 bases between the two germline ends. CDR3 residues: CASSLGGTNTGELFF. The CDR3 DNA sequence: TGTGCCAGCAGCTTGGGAGGTACGAACACCGGGGAGCTGTTTTTT.

This sequence joins TRBV6-1 and TRBJ2-5, with D possibly matching TRBD1 (6 bases). V was trimmed by 6 bases and J by 4 bases, leaving 9 bases between them. The CDR3 has 12 residues. The germline V gene has CDR1 MNHNS and CDR2 SASEGT. CDR3 sequence (DNA): TGTGCCAGCAGCCTACAGGGAGAGACCCAGTACTTC. Protein sequence: CASSLQGETQYF.

The V gene is TRBV5-1, the J gene TRBJ2-7; 8 positions match TRBD1. The CDR3 totals 14 residues. V was clipped by 2 bases and J by 3 bases; unmatched bases: 4. Germline assignment: CDR1 SGHRS and CDR2 YFSETQ. The CDR3 loop reads CASSFGGQGYEQYF. The CDR3 nucleotides are TGCGCCAGCAGCTTTGGCGGACAGGGCTACGAGCAGTACTTC.

This clone was observed once. V and J are TRBV6-6 and TRBJ2-1, with 10 bases aligning to TRBD2. V trimming: 6 bases; J trimming: 0 bases; junction bases outside the gene matches: 5. Germline V gives CDR1 MNHNY, CDR2 SVGAGI (reference sequence). This CDR3 is 16 amino acids long. The CDR3 region has the DNA TGTGCCAGCAGCCGACTAGCGGGTAACTCCTACAATGAGCAGTTCTTC. Encoded protein: CASSRLAGNSYNEQFF.

This chain links TRBV11-2 with TRBJ1-5; D not resolved. V lost 1 base, J lost 5 bases, and 9 bases lay in between. The CDR3 extends over 14 amino acids. Per the germline V gene, CDR1 is SGHAT and CDR2 is FQNNGV. The CDR3 loop is CASSLAGGHQPQHF. The DNA for the CDR3 is TGTGCCAGCAGCTTAGCCGGCGGGCATCAGCCCCAGCATTTT. Complete variable domain (other parts from reference TRBV11-2 and TRBJ1-5): EAGVAQSPRYKIIEKRQSVAFWCNPISGHATLYWYQQILGQGPKLLIQFQNNGVVDDSQLPKDRFSAERLKGVDSTLKIQPAKLEDSAVYLCASSLAGGHQPQHFGDGTRLSIL.

This chain joins TRBV5-4 and TRBJ2-3, with 7 bases aligning to TRBD1. With V trimmed by 4 bases and J by 1 base, 12 bases remained unmatched. Germline V gives CDR1 SGHNT, CDR2 YYREEE (reference sequence). This CDR3 contains 17 residues. The CDR3 protein is CASSRTFGTAGTDTQYF. Written as DNA, the CDR3 is TGTGCCAGCAGCCGAACGTTCGGGACAGCAGGCACAGATACGCAGTATTTT.

This chain links TRBV11-1 with TRBJ2-5; no clear D gene. Germline V gene sequence: CDR1 SGHAT, CDR2 FQDESV (reference sequence). The CDR3 runs 14 residues. V lost 5 bases, J lost 7 bases, and 17 bases lay in between. CDR3 loop: CASSPKSRNGTQYF. The CDR3 DNA reads TGTGCCAGCAGCCCTAAAAGTAGAAATGGGACCCAGTACTTC.

J is TRBJ2-5 and V is TRBV6-5, with 7 positions matching TRBD1. This CDR3 region has 15 residues. Germline V lookup: CDR1 MNHEY, CDR2 SVGAGI. J gave up 1 base and V 5 bases, and 7 bases lay outside the gene matches. The CDR3 DNA is TGTGCCAGCAGTGCATTCCGGGACAGCCAAGAGACCCAGTACTTC. Amino acid sequence: CASSAFRDSQETQYF.

This chain uses TRBV7-9 with TRBJ2-7, with D possibly being TRBD1 (6 bases). The CDR3 is 15 residues long. Germline CDR1 is SEHNR and CDR2 is FQNEAQ (reference sequence). Deletions cut 0 bases from V and 2 bases from J, with 11 bases between. In DNA, the CDR3 is TGTGCCAGCAGCTTAGCAGAGGGACATCCCTACGAGCAGTACTTC. As protein: CASSLAEGHPYEQYF. The whole variable domain, filled in from reference TRBV7-9 and TRBJ2-7, reads DTGVSQNPRHKITKRGQNVTFRCDPISEHNRLYWYRQTLGQGPEFLTYFQNEAQLEKSRLLSDRFSAERPKGSFSTLEIQRTEQGDSAMYLCASSLAEGHPYEQYFGPGTRLTVT.

The genes are TRBV6-1 and TRBJ1-3, with D hard to call. CDR3 length: 15 residues. The germline V gene encodes CDR1 MNHNS and CDR2 SASEGT. Trimming took off 4 bases at V and 0 bases at J, with 10 bases between the two ends. CDR3 protein: CASSAVFLSGNTIYF. The CDR3 coding sequence is TGTGCCAGCAGTGCCGTATTCCTCTCTGGAAACACCATATATTTT.

The chain recombines TRBV27 with TRBJ2-1; perhaps TRBD1 as D (6 bases). The germline V gene has CDR1 MNHEY and CDR2 SMNVEV (reference sequence). The CDR3 is 15 amino acids. Trimming removed 5 bases at V and 8 bases at J, with 19 bases between. CDR3 protein: CASSPHRGSGDEQFF. Written as DNA, the CDR3 is TGTGCCAGCAGTCCACATAGGGGGAGTGGAGATGAGCAGTTCTTC.

J is TRBJ2-5 and V is TRBV28; TRBD2 might be the D (7 bases). The germline V gene encodes CDR1 MDHEN and CDR2 SYDVKM. This CDR3 has 16 residues. V lost 6 bases and J lost 7, with 24 bases in between. The CDR3 spells CASRPGGALGEGTQYF. The CDR3 bases are TGTGCCAGCAGACCTGGGGGGGCACTTGGGGAAGGGACCCAGTACTTC.

This chain uses TRBV14 with TRBJ2-5; 10 nucleotides agree with TRBD2. The trim removed 3 bases at V and 4 bases at J, leaving 5 bases unmatched. This CDR3 is built from 15 residues. Germline CDR1 and CDR2: SGHDN and FVKESK. The CDR3 DNA reads as TGTGCCAGCAGCCAGTGGACTAGCGGATTAGAGACCCAGTACTTC. Its translation is CASSQWTSGLETQYF.

This clone was seen only a few times. This chain joins TRBV2 and TRBJ2-7, with TRBD1 matching over 11 bases. The CDR3 consists of 16 residues. Germline assignment: CDR1 SNHLY and CDR2 FYNNEI. Unmatched junction bases numbered 12, after V lost 8 bases and J lost 3 bases. CDR3 nucleotide sequence: TGTGCCAGCGGACAGGGGGCGCAGCGGGGAATCTACGAGCAGTACTTC. As protein: CASGQGAQRGIYEQYF.